This T cell receptor (beta chain) emerged from a study of blood T cell repertoires in COVID-19 (dated by TCRdb to 2020 to 2021). Some background on the complete study: Samples from collaborators originated in the United States, Italy and Spain and spanned both the acute and convalescent phases of COVID-19. The prospective study material was composed of cDNA or gDNA derived from T cells, B-cell-depleted T cells, or PBMCs. Deeply sampled blood TCRbeta repertoires from subjects exposed to, actively infected with, or recovered from COVID-19 were included in the dataset. A freely available public database, intended as a resource for researchers studying the immune response to SARS-CoV-2, is where the repertoires were released. Samples were obtained from the ongoing ImmuneRACE study (first 160 participants) and from about 1,300 subjects provided by 6 global collaborators. Nearly every sample came with metadata listing a de-identified subject ID, COVID-19 status, age in years and sex. HLA class I and class II types, where available, came from metadata supplied by the sample provider rather than from assay-based typing. Findings and caveats that apply to the study as a whole: How much clinical and demographic metadata was included differed by source and by participant, and the metadata was provided uncurated.

Remarks on this clone: Which antigen it targets is not known. Within one base of it there is no much larger clone, and no base qualities were kept.

The germline V gene supplies CDR1 KGHDR and CDR2 SFDVKD. The V and J ends are trimmed by 4 bases and 7 bases, leaving 12 bases between them. Its CDR3 holds 13 amino acids, cysteine through phenylalanine. CDR3 DNA only is kept here, 39 bases in frame from base 1. Collaborating institutions collected whole blood in K2EDTA tubes following their own protocols. Collaborator samples were shipped for TCRbeta analysis as frozen whole blood, isolated PBMCs, or DNA extracted from either sample type. TCRbeta CDR3 regions were amplified from genomic DNA by means of the immunoSEQ Assay, a bias-controlled multiplex PCR. The authors' analysis ran thus. Nucleated cell counts per sample were estimated from amplification of reference gene primers within the assay. To quantify the absolute abundance of each unique TCRbeta CDR3 rearrangement, sequence reads were collapsed and filtered. For each sample, productive Simpson clonality was calculated as the square root of Simpson's diversity index across productive rearrangements. Held by TCRdb, this immuneACCESS table contains in-frame sequences only and omits some clones. Under half of the omission traces to an unresolved V gene where checked; the cause of the rest is unknown. V and J calls and clone size come straight from that table; D and trimming were deduced from the DNA. The sample has more than 85,000 clones on record, over 75% of them singletons. Together, the top ten hold around 6.5% of the sample.

The sequence was obtained from a woman aged 60-75 years with acute or convalescent COVID-19. Sequencing was performed on peripheral blood. Recombination linked TRBV24-1 to TRBJ1-2; TRBD1 is a possible D gene, resting on 6 matching bases. The DNA sequence reads TGTGCCACCAGTGACTCACTAGGGGGTGGCTACACCTTC. Translated, it gives CATSDSLGGGYTF.